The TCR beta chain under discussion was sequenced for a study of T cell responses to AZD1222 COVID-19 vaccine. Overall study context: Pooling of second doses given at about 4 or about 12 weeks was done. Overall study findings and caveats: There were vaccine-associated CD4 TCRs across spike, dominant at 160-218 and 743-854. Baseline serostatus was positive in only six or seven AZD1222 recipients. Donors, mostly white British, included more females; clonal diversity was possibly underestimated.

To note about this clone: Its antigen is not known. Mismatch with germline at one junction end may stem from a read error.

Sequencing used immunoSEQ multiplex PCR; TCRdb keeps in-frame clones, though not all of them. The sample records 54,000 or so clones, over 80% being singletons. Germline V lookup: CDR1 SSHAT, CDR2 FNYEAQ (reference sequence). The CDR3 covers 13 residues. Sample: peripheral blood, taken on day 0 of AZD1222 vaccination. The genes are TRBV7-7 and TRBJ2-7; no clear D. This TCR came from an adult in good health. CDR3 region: CASSLDLLEEQYF. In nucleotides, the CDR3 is TGTGCTAGCAGCTTAGACCTCCTTGAGGAGCAGTACTTC.